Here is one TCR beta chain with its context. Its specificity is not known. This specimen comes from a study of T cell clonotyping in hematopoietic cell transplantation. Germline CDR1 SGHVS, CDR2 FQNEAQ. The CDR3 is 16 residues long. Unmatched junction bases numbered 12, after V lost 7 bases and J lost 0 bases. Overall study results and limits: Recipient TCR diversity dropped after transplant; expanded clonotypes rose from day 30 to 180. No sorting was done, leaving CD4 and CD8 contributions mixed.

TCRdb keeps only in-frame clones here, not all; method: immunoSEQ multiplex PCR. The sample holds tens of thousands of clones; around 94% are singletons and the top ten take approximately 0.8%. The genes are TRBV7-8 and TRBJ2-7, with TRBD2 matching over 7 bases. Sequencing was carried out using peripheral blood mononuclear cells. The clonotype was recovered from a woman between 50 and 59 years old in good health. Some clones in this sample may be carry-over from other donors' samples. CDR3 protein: CASTYPRVAGSYEQYF. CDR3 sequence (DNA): TGTGCCAGCACTTATCCCCGCGTAGCGGGCTCCTACGAGCAGTACTTC.